This is a list of T cell receptor beta chains from one sample in a study of technical replicates of blood from several donors. Produced via immunoSEQ multiplex PCR; TCRdb's table is partial and in-frame only. The sample lists tens of thousands of clones, nearly 97% occurring once. The sequencing input was T cells isolated from PBMCs. Every receptor here comes from a human donor in good health. The CDR3 runs from the conserved cysteine through the conserved F or W. Fields, in order: CDR3 length, D gene, V gene, CDR3 protein. The D gene is left open where the match is weak.

>17|.|TRBV4-1
CASSPGLDRIGSQPQHF
>16|.|TRBV7-9
CASSPDAGGVRTEAFF
>13|TRBD1|TRBV5-1
CASSSGQDYEQYF
>14|.|TRBV5-1
CASSPRDINYEQYF
>14|.|TRBV2
CASNKGPGKETQYF
>15|TRBD1|TRBV7-2
CASSLSLDRVAEAFF
>18|TRBD1|TRBV11-3
CASSSTGQGERSNQPQHF
>15|.|TRBV7-9
CASSPLSLGEGEQYF
>16|TRBD2|TRBV19
CASNPGGLAGPYEQYF
>12|TRBD1|TRBV6-5
CASSLGTGEAFF
>14|TRBD1|TRBV6-5
CASRMGQANTEAFF
>15|TRBD2|TRBV15
CATSYRTSGYNEQFF
>13|.|TRBV19
CASSHTGFYEQYF
>15|TRBD1|TRBV6-1
CASSDGTGVTYEQYF
>15|.|TRBV6-6
CASSYYSSKAGELFF
>15|TRBD2|TRBV5-1
CASSLLVGGTYEQYF